This T cell receptor (beta chain) was identified in a study of naive and memory T cell subsets. Overall study results and limits: The power law exponent of TCR abundance differed between naive and memory cells.

After CD4 positive bead selection, the CD4-negative fraction gave CD8 T cells. The CDR3 is made up of 16 amino acids. Trimming removed 4 bases from V and 4 bases from J; junction bases left unmatched: 13. In germline, CDR1 is SQVTM, CDR2 ANQGSEA. An equimolar mix of two oligonucleotides served as the beta constant-region primer for TRBC1 and TRBC2. MiXCR, run by TCRdb on the UMI-ligation and nested PCR reads, gives a single entry per CDR3 protein. The repertoire includes about 150,000 distinct CDR3 sequences, around 15% of them detected once, and approximately 0.13% sits in the top ten. This clonotype came up a few times. What it binds is unknown.

The chain employs TRBV29-1 and TRBJ2-5; 9 nucleotides match TRBD2. Source material: naive CD4+ T cells from blood. This receptor was obtained from a human donor in good health. The CDR3 reads CSVGGIAGVVGETQYF. CDR3 in DNA: TGCAGCGTTGGGGGGATAGCGGGAGTGGTTGGAGAGACCCAGTACTTC.